Listed below are T cell receptor beta chains from one sample, sequenced in a study of blood T cell repertoires in COVID-19. Clones were sequenced by immunoSEQ multiplex PCR, and TCRdb holds only the in-frame ones, with some missing. The sample has about 120,000 clones, 85% to 90% seen once. The sequencing sample was made of peripheral blood. These receptors all stem from a man between 60 and 70 years old with acute or convalescent COVID-19. The CDR3 runs from the conserved cysteine through the conserved F or W. D genes are given only for firm matches. The size entry is marked missing in some rows and otherwise reads once, few, many or a size class.

size,V,J,D,CDR3,DNA
NA,TRBV7-9,TRBJ2-3,NA,CASSLWRSTDTQYF,TGTGCCAGCAGCTTATGGAGAAGCACAGATACGCAGTATTTT
once,TRBV13,TRBJ2-5,TRBD2,CASSLGPGLAEETQYF,TGTGCCAGCAGCTTAGGCCCGGGACTAGCGGAAGAGACCCAGTACTTC
NA,TRBV27,TRBJ1-6,TRBD1,CASSLFGTGRGSSYNSPLHF,TGTGCCAGCAGTTTATTCGGGACAGGTCGGGGGAGCTCCTATAATTCACCCCTCCACTTT
NA,TRBV27,TRBJ2-7,TRBD1,CASSLSRDRYSYEQYF,TGTGCCAGCAGTTTATCCCGGGACAGATACTCCTACGAGCAGTACTTC
few,TRBV4-2,TRBJ2-5,NA,CASSQERGNQETQYF,TGTGCCAGCAGCCAAGAAAGGGGGAACCAAGAGACCCAGTACTTC
NA,TRBV6-1,TRBJ2-1,NA,CASSAQGASSYNEQFF,TGTGCCAGCAGTGCTCAAGGGGCGAGCTCCTACAATGAGCAGTTCTTC
NA,TRBV5-1,TRBJ2-7,TRBD1,CASSFGQGSYEQYF,TGCGCCAGCAGCTTCGGACAGGGCTCCTACGAGCAGTACTTC
NA,TRBV12-3/TRBV12-4,TRBJ2-2,NA,CASSLSVTGELFF,TGTGCCAGCAGCCTCTCGGTCACCGGGGAGCTGTTTTTT
NA,TRBV28,TRBJ2-5,TRBD1,CASTKGGQGRDF,TGTGCCAGCACTAAGGGGGGACAGGGCCGGGACTTC
NA,TRBV10-3,TRBJ1-1,TRBD1,CAISNIGTGWKVNTEAFF,TGTGCCATCAGTAATATTGGGACAGGGTGGAAGGTGAACACTGAAGCTTTCTTT
NA,TRBV11-3,TRBJ2-7,TRBD2,CASSLSTGREGEQYF,TGTGCCAGCAGCTTATCAACGGGGCGGGAGGGGGAGCAGTACTTC
few,TRBV11-2,TRBJ2-6,NA,CASSTGTLSGANVLTF,TGTGCCAGCAGCACCGGGACACTCTCTGGGGCCAACGTCCTGACTTTC
NA,TRBV19,TRBJ1-2,NA,CASSMSRGYTF,TGTGCCAGTAGTATGTCCAGAGGCTACACCTTC
few,TRBV5-1,TRBJ2-5,TRBD1,CASSLPTGGGLETQYF,TGCGCCAGCAGCTTGCCCACAGGGGGCGGGTTAGAGACCCAGTACTTC
NA,TRBV5-4,TRBJ2-1,NA,CASSLDSSSYNEQFF,TGTGCCAGCAGCTTGGACTCAAGCTCCTACAATGAGCAGTTCTTC
once,TRBV5-1,TRBJ1-6,TRBD1,CASRDRENSPLHF,TGCGCCAGCAGAGACAGGGAGAATTCACCCCTCCACTTT
NA,TRBV7-2,TRBJ2-4,NA,CASSSPRTDKNIQYF,TGTGCCAGCAGCTCCCCCCGGACAGACAAAAACATTCAGTACTTC
few,TRBV3-1/TRBV3-2,TRBJ2-1,NA,CAKPRGDEQFF,TGTGCCAAACCCAGGGGCGATGAGCAGTTCTTC
NA,TRBV27,TRBJ2-2,TRBD1,CASSPWDRGTGELFF,TGTGCCAGCAGTCCCTGGGACAGGGGTACCGGGGAGCTGTTTTTT
NA,TRBV6-5,TRBJ2-1,TRBD2,CASSYDAGAGNEQFF,TGTGCCAGCAGTTACGATGCGGGAGCGGGGAATGAGCAGTTCTTC
NA,TRBV5-5,TRBJ2-1,TRBD1,CASSEGDRGIDNEQFF,TGTGCCAGCAGCGAGGGGGACAGGGGGATTGACAATGAGCAGTTCTTC
NA,TRBV3-1/TRBV3-2,TRBJ2-2,TRBD2,CASSLRTSGTGELFF,TGTGCCAGCAGCTTACGGACTAGCGGGACCGGGGAGCTGTTTTTT
NA,TRBV9,TRBJ1-6,NA,CASSVETPGSPLHF,TGTGCCAGCAGCGTAGAAACCCCGGGTTCACCCCTCCACTTT
NA,TRBV4-3,TRBJ2-3,NA,CASSQLTGGSIDTQYF,TGCGCCAGCAGCCAACTAACTGGAGGGTCGATAGATACGCAGTATTTT
NA,TRBV5-1,TRBJ2-3,NA,CASSLAGLHTDTQYF,TGCGCCAGCAGCTTGGCGGGACTCCACACAGATACGCAGTATTTT
NA,TRBV7-9,TRBJ1-4,TRBD1,CASSLGMTTGDEKLFF,TGTGCCAGCAGCTTAGGTATGACGACAGGGGACGAAAAACTGTTTTTT
NA,TRBV11-2,TRBJ2-1,NA,CASRSQGRINEQFF,TGTGCCAGCAGATCACAGGGCCGGATCAATGAGCAGTTCTTC
NA,TRBV5-1,TRBJ2-2,NA,CASSQGGFAGELFF,TGCGCCAGCAGCCAGGGGGGTTTTGCCGGGGAGCTGTTTTTT
NA,TRBV27,TRBJ2-7,NA,CASSPLTSSYEQYF,TGTGCCAGCAGTCCACTCACTAGCTCCTACGAGCAGTACTTC
NA,TRBV5-4,TRBJ2-7,TRBD1,CASRKTGSSYEQYF,TGTGCCAGCAGGAAGACAGGGTCCTCCTACGAGCAGTACTTC
NA,TRBV10-2,TRBJ2-5,NA,CASSEPGHQETQYF,TGCGCCAGCAGTGAGCCAGGGCACCAAGAGACCCAGTACTTC
once,TRBV7-9,TRBJ2-5,NA,CASSLALEAGQTQYF,TGTGCCAGCAGCTTAGCGCTTGAGGCAGGGCAGACCCAGTACTTC
NA,TRBV9,TRBJ1-3,NA,CASSERWGRLFLFTIYF,TGTGCCAGCAGTGAGAGATGGGGGAGGCTGTTCCTCTTCACCATATATTTT
NA,TRBV20-1,TRBJ2-2,TRBD2,CSANDWREAAGELFF,TGCAGTGCTAATGACTGGCGGGAGGCCGCCGGGGAGCTGTTTTTT
NA,TRBV4-3,TRBJ1-2,NA,CASSQEWRQGSNYGYTF,TGCGCCAGCAGCCAAGAGTGGCGCCAGGGGAGTAACTATGGCTACACCTTC
NA,TRBV4-2,TRBJ1-5,NA,CASSQEWTAANQPQHF,TGTGCCAGCAGCCAAGAGTGGACAGCCGCAAATCAGCCCCAGCATTTT
NA,TRBV9,TRBJ1-2,TRBD1,CASSNPGQGTVYGYTF,TGTGCCAGCAGTAATCCGGGACAGGGTACCGTCTATGGCTACACCTTC
NA,TRBV5-1,TRBJ2-2,TRBD1,CASSLDGTGNDRELFF,TGCGCCAGCAGCTTGGACGGGACAGGGAACGACAGGGAGCTGTTTTTT
NA,TRBV27,TRBJ2-7,TRBD2,CASSLGRGRRSYEQYF,TGTGCCAGCAGTTTGGGGAGGGGACGGCGGTCCTACGAGCAGTACTTC
NA,TRBV5-1,TRBJ1-1,TRBD1,CASSVFQGAPTEAFF,TGCGCCAGCAGTGTTTTCCAGGGGGCTCCCACTGAAGCTTTCTTT
NA,TRBV15,TRBJ2-1,TRBD1,CATSRDQGDEQFF,TGTGCCACCAGCAGAGATCAGGGGGATGAGCAGTTCTTC
NA,TRBV28,TRBJ1-5,TRBD1,CASSKTGQARVRGNQPQHF,TGTGCCAGCAGCAAAACGGGACAGGCACGAGTTCGGGGCAATCAGCCCCAGCATTTT